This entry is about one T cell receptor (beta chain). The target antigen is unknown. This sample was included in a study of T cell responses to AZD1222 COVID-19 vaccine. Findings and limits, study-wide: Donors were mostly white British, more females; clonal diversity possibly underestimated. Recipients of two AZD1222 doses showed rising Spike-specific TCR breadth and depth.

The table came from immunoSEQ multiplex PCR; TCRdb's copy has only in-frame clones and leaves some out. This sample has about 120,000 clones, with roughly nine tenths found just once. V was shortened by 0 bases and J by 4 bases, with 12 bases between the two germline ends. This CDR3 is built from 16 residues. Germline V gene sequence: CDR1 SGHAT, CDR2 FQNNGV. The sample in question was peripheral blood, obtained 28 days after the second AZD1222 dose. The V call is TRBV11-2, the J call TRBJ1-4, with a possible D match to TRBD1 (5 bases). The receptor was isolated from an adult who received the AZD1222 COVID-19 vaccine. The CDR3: CASSLDLRASNEKLFF. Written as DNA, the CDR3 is TGTGCCAGCAGCTTAGATCTCAGGGCAAGTAATGAAAAACTGTTTTTT.